The entry below describes one T cell receptor beta chain. The sample originates from a study of blood T cell repertoires in COVID-19. Study details: The United States, Italy and Spain were the sources of the acute and convalescent COVID-19 samples. Sources were T cells, B-cell-depleted T cells, or PBMCs; the material itself was cDNA or gDNA.

Methods used by the authors: Reference gene primers were amplified, and this amplification served to estimate nucleated cell counts. Produced via immunoSEQ multiplex PCR; TCRdb's table is partial and in-frame only. V and J calls and clone size are copied from that table; D and trimming were computed from the DNA. Of 50,000 to 65,000 clones listed, 88% were seen once; the top ten hold roughly 3.5%. The V end was cut by 6 bases, the J end by 5 bases, with 8 bases between. Per germline, CDR1 MNHEY and CDR2 SVGEGT. This CDR3 contains 12 residues. The specimen was peripheral blood. The sequence came from a man over 45 with active COVID-19. The rearrangement links TRBV6-2 or TRBV6-3 to TRBJ2-1, with a possible D match to TRBD1 (5 bases). The CDR3 protein is CASSQTDNEQFF. The CDR3 DNA reads as TGTGCCAGCAGCCAGACAGACAATGAGCAGTTCTTC.